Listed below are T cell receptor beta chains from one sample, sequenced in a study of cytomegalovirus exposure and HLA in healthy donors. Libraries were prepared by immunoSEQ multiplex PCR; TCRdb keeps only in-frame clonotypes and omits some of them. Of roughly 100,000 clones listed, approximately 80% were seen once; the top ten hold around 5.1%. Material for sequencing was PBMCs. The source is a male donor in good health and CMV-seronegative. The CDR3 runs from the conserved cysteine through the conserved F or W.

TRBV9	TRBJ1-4	CASSAGGRFEKLFF
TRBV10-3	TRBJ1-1	CAISESQGRTRGVNTEAFF
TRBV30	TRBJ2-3	CAWSVRGLLGLAGVSTDTQYF
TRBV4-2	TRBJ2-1	CASSQVADPQFF
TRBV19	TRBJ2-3	CASRSPGQSTDTQYF
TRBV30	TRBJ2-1	CAWSVPLGGGRGEQFF
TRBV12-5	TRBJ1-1	CASGLAFGQGVGNTEAFF
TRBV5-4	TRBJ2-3	CASSIGGDTQYF
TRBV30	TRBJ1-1	CAWSYYTGLSTEAFF
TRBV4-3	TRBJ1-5	CASSPNTTGDAERYSNQPQHF
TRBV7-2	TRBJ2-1	CASSSPSFRDEQFF
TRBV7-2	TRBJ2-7	CASSFRQGTGTYEQYF
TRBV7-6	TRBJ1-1	CASSLDRNTEAFF
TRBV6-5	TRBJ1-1	CASSYPDPTGEYEAFF
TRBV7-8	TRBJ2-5	CASSLGTGQETQYF
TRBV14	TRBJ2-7	CASSHRTGAGEQYF
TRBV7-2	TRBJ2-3	CASSLGDGEETDTQYF
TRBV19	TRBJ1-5	CASSMISVHQPQHF
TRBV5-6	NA	CASSREYEQYF
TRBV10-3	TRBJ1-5	CAISEELSGSRPQHF
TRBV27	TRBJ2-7	CASTRTPDSEQYF
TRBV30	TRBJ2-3	CAWNRAGLSDTQYF
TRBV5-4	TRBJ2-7	CASSQGLAGLEQYF
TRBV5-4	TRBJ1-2	CASTSGRDRGREDYGYTF
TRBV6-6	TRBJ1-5	CASSYSGDQPQHF
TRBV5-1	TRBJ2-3	CASSPRLAGGKSSTDTQYF
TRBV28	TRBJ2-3	CASSLDNTDTQYF
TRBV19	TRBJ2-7	CASSIMASGRAAHEQYF
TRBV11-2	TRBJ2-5	CASSLAGLAETQYF
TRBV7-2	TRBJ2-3	CASSPRGRGDTQYF
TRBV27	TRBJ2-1	CASSLRGLAGQNYNEQFF
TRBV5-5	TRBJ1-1	CASTRGGQGDRAFF
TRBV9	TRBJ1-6	CASSAMTGANSPLHF
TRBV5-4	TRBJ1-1	CASSFLSTANTEAFF
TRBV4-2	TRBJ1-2	CASSQEGQGVYGYTF
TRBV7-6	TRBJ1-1	CASSLGAAPLNTEAFF
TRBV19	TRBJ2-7	CASSIGLANEQYF
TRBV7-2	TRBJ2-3	CASSNRDRRTDTQYF
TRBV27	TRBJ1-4	CASSMRPGINEKLFF
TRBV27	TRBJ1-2	CASSPGMHIHYGYTF
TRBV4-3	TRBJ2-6	CASSQGLAGDGANVLTF
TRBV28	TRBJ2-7	CASGTSGGAYEQYF
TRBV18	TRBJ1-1	CASSPLEGKNTEAFF
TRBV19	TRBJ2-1	CASSIMSSGRGEQFF
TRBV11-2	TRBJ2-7	CASSLDYEWSGNYEQYF
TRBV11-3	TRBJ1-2	CASSLGVPGYGYTF
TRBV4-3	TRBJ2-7	CASSLGQGAHYEQYF
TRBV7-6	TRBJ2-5	CASSFPASRLETQYF
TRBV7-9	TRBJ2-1	CASSPISGGYYNEQFF
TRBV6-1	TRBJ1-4	CASSESREWWANEKLFF
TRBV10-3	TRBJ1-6	CAISEQGAGSSPLHF
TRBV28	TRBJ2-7	CASRRREPSYEQYF
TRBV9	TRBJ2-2	CASSAERATGELFF